Detailed here is one TCR beta chain. Its target antigen remains unknown. One base away there is no much larger clone; base qualities are not given. To prepare the library, the immunoSEQ multiplex PCR assay was applied. For the multiplex PCR, a mixture combining 60 forward primers for TCR Vbeta segments and 13 reverse primers for TCR Jbeta segments was used. The CDR3 region of rearranged TCR beta genes was amplified from genomic DNA with a multiplex PCR assay. The Illumina HiSeq System was used to sequence the amplified TCR beta libraries as 87-base-pair reads. Per the source publication's procedure: A later analysis tallied 75 million to 95 million unique TCR beta chains across the approximately 670 repertoires, and around 12 million of those chains were shared by two or more donors. A nearest-neighbor algorithm error-corrected the raw reads and collapsed the reads into unique sequences, merging closely related sequences to remove PCR and sequencing errors. V, D and J gene segments were assigned by aligning CDR3 sequences to IMGT reference sequences. For a sequence to be retained, a match of at least six nucleotides to both a V gene segment and a J gene segment was required. A rearrangement was called productive if the CDR3 had no stop codons and remained in frame with V and J, and every other rearrangement was called non-productive. CDR3 was defined by IMGT convention, running from the second conserved V-encoded cysteine to the conserved J-encoded phenylalanine. Sequences without an unambiguous match to a single V gene segment were excluded from the earlier analysis of 450 to 750 of the donors. An earlier analysis of fewer than 650 of the donors classified V segments as functional when productive rearrangements were above 56.7% and as segregating when the standard deviation between donors was above 5%. A statistical classification framework was built for diagnosing cytomegalovirus status from the catalog of TCR beta chain sequences. V and J gene assignment, in a later analysis, came from comparing TCR nucleotide sequences with IMGT/GENE-DB human TR gene sequences. Using the TCRdist pipeline, a later analysis assigned CDR3 sequences along with most-parsimonious VDJ recombination scenarios. In a later analysis, every TCR beta chain was defined by the combination of its CDR3 amino acid sequence and its V-gene family, and reads without a unique V-gene family were dropped. As a way to deal with suspected cross-contamination and a sequencing artifact, a later analysis dropped 500 to 700 nucleotide sequences that were highly shared and had low generation probability. For each public chain, a later analysis derived a clonal expansion index from normalized ranks of inferred template counts within each repertoire. In a later analysis, generation probabilities were computed with a VDJ recombination model fitted to out-of-frame rearrangements, and the resulting probabilities were checked against IGoR. In a later analysis, TCR-TCR, TCR-HLA and TCR-CMV co-occurrence was scored with hypergeometric tests, and a repertoire-size bias correction was applied to TCR pairs. A later analysis estimated false discovery rates by permuting HLA or CMV assignments 20 times. A later analysis grouped co-occurring TCRs with DBSCAN, adding TCRdist sequence similarity when clustering within HLA-allele-positive subsets. Repertoires with fewer than 30,000 or more than 120,000 public chains were left out of co-occurrence clustering, as were roughly five repertoires with anomalous nucleotide sharing. What TCRdb holds here is the immuneACCESS table cut down to in-frame rearrangements. Part of the clones is not present; checked against another copy, under half of the missing clones reflect an unresolved V gene, and the others are unexplained. Clone size and the V and J calls come from that table; the DNA yielded D and trimming. The sample includes under 300,000 clones, with around 90% observed a single time. The leading ten clones occupy around 1.7% of the sample.

The cohort comprised 666 healthy bone marrow donors. Cohort members were all nominally healthy when sampled, although unrecorded immune exposures were likely present. The donor was CMV seronegative and was included in the group of around 320 seronegative cohort members. Each donor provided a peripheral blood sample, and peripheral blood mononuclear cells were used for TCR beta sequencing. Genomic DNA extraction from the blood cell samples was performed with the Qiagen DNeasy Blood Extraction Kit. The record originates from a study of cytomegalovirus exposure and HLA in healthy donors (dated by TCRdb to 2015 to 2018). For the wider study: An earlier analysis of several hundred of the donors reported 276 Gb of sequence data and 100 million to 120 million unique TCR beta sequences obtained from around 170 million T cells. Approximately 300 gigabases of sequencing data and tens of millions of unique TCR sequences were included in an early release covering about 600 HLA-typed donors. Of the 398 genotyped donors, approximately 81% were placed in the genetic ancestry cluster associated with self-reported Caucasian donors. The study aimed to test whether cataloging public T cell receptors could reveal signatures of past pathogen exposure. The study used immunosequencing to profile the T cell repertoires of 666 subjects and linked those repertoires to cytomegalovirus serostatus. A separate validation cohort of over a hundred different subjects was used in addition to the 666-subject first cohort. To predict cytomegalovirus infection status, the study combined high-throughput TCR immunosequencing, statistical association of individual TCRs with disease status, and machine learning. A later analysis re-analyzed previously published TCR beta repertoires from roughly 690 donors and added high-resolution HLA genotyping to study TCR occurrence patterns. Rather than drawing on any new phenotypic data, the later analysis identified candidate immune exposures from TCR beta sequences and the way those sequences occurred across donors. An earlier analysis of about 620 of the donors applied high-throughput TCR beta sequencing to assess whether each TCR beta V gene segment acted as functional or pseudogenic. Donor age, sex, ethnicity and CMV serostatus were collected together with the repertoire data. Genome-wide SNP genotypes for about 65% of the roughly 670 donors were used in a later genetic analysis, which treated that subset as a discovery cohort. All discovery cohort repertoires had been generated on a single sequencing platform. HLA typing covered class I and class II loci at four-digit resolution. Typing coverage varied by locus: about 629-640 donors for A, B, C, DRB1 and DQB1; approximately 500 for DQA1; about 600 for DPA1; approximately 450 for DPB1. Because of strong linkage in the cohort, a handful of DR-DQ haplotypes were treated as single units for association and clustering. On average, roughly 200,000 unique TCR beta nucleotide sequences were sequenced per donor among roughly 430 genotyped donors of the cohort, with roughly 18% of those sequences being non-productive. What the study reported, not specific to this receptor: Assigning TCR associations to individual alleles was difficult when HLA alleles, especially DR and DQ, strongly co-occurred. In an earlier analysis of some 500 of the donors, most TCR beta V segments appeared in productive rearrangements about 87% or about 30% of the time, broadly matching IMGT annotations. At a false discovery rate of 0.05, a later analysis linked under 20,000 TCR beta sequences to specific HLA alleles. It was suggested by the authors that the approach could potentially be generalized to other disease states and immunological phenotypes. The classifier was reported to diagnose cytomegalovirus status with high specificity and sensitivity in both the original cohort and the validation cohort. In vitro tests confirmed that a few of the cytomegalovirus-associated TCR beta chains recognize cytomegalovirus antigens. Because HLA typing was missing for some donors at each locus, association tests included only the typed subset. Some IMGT-functional V segments, including TRBV6-2 and TRBV6-3, could not be told apart with the 87-base-pair reads, so those segments were excluded. Presence/absence analyses assumed roughly uniform sequencing depth across donors, an assumption that may not hold. This cohort had only TCR beta chains sequenced, and the lack of alpha or paired-chain data limited which features could be detected. About 17 rarely observed V segments, including chromosome 9 orphons, were excluded from the earlier analysis of approximately 500 of the donors because counts were too low. V-gene and J-gene trimming of TCR beta chains was associated with a missense DCLRE1C variant in a later genetic analysis, and the association was replicated in an independent cohort. A further reported finding was that TCR beta sequences accurately predicted the HLA-A and HLA-B alleles for most subjects in the first cohort. A later analysis found that most CMV-associated TCR beta chains appeared HLA-restricted, with HLA associations seemingly driven largely by CMV exposure. Linkage disequilibrium might explain the correlated functional status among segregating V segments, but an unknown experimental factor could not be ruled out. In a later genetic analysis, fewer N-insertions in productive TCRs were reported among donors in an Asian-associated ancestry cluster than the approximately 710-donor mean. In a later analysis, TCR association rates were found to vary across HLA loci, with the most associated TCRs seen for DRB1 alleles and the fewest for HLA-C alleles. In a later analysis, several top co-occurrence clusters were reported to appear linked to parvovirus B19, influenza, CMV and Epstein-Barr virus. Compared with equally common non-associated chains, HLA-associated TCR beta chains in a later analysis were more clonally expanded and had lower generation probabilities. A cluster of highly shared sequence variants was judged likely to be a technical artifact of the sequencing pipeline. The study listed 164 TCR beta chains as associated with cytomegalovirus. For the cohort, immune exposure information was limited to CMV serostatus. Most TCR sequences were observed very rarely across donors, whereas some public TCRs were present in many individuals.

The CDR3 runs 16 residues from the cysteine to the phenylalanine. Kept here is only the CDR3 DNA, which spans 48 bases and is read in frame from base 1. The V end gives up 2 bases and the J end 3 bases, leaving 10 bases in the junction not matched to a gene. Per the germline V gene, SGHTA is the CDR1 and FQGNSA is the CDR2. The receptor chain draws on TRBV7-2 and TRBJ2-7; 7 of the junction bases match TRBD2. The clonotype originates from a girl aged 2 to 10 in good health and CMV-seronegative. Sequenced sample: PBMCs. CDR3 sequence: CASSLSGGLDLYEQYF. At the DNA level, the sequence is TGTGCCAGCAGCTTATCGGGAGGACTAGACCTCTACGAGCAGTACTTC.